Listed here are 12 T cell receptor beta chains from one sample, sequenced in a study of T cell repertoires in cytomegalovirus infection. In TCRdb, the reads were re-called with MiXCR into one record per CDR3 protein. Of a few hundred thousand distinct CDR3 sequences in the sample, 15% to 20% are singletons; the top ten hold under 9%. Sequenced material: PBMCs. The receptors originated from a human donor in good health (CMV status not recorded). Some clones in this sample may be carry-over from other donors' samples.

This clonotype was seen at least ten times. The rearrangement uses TRBV7-9 and TRBJ2-1, with unresolved D. CDR3 size: 17 residues. The germline V and J ends were trimmed by 5 bases and 1 base, with 18 bases remaining between them. CDR1 is SEHNR and CDR2 is FQNEAQ in the germline V gene (reference sequence). Written as DNA, the CDR3 is TGTGCCAGCAGCCCAGAGCCCCCGGACCCGTCCTACAATGAGCAGTTCTTC. Protein sequence: CASSPEPPDPSYNEQFF.

The table lists this clonotype with a few counts. J is TRBJ1-1 and V is TRBV20-1; possible D gene TRBD1, 6 bases. Trimming took 1 base from V and 12 from J, leaving 21 bases between them. CDR1 is DFQATT, CDR2 SNEGSKA, per germline (reference sequence). The CDR3 runs to 14 residues. The DNA of the CDR3 is TGCAGTGCTAGAGCCCCGACAGGCACGGTCCCAACTTTCTTT. It encodes CSARAPTGTVPTFF.

This chain uses TRBV2 with TRBJ2-1; D possibly uses TRBD1 or TRBD2 (5 bases each). This CDR3 comprises 16 residues. The V and J ends lost 7 bases and 0 bases respectively, with 16 bases between them. Germline lookup yields CDR1 SNHLY and CDR2 FYNNEI. The CDR3 reads CASTLRGGNSYNEQFF. CDR3 sequence (DNA): TGTGCCAGCACCCTACGGGGCGGAAACTCCTACAATGAGCAGTTCTTC.

This clonotype was detected many times. V gene TRBV7-9 combines with J gene TRBJ2-3; 9 nucleotides align to TRBD2. Trimming took 4 bases from V and 6 from J; bases not matched to a gene: 8. The CDR3 spans 15 residues. CDR1 and CDR2 from the germline V gene are SEHNR and FQNEAQ (reference sequence). The chain's CDR3 is CASSSPSGVGDTQYF. The DNA for the CDR3 is TGTGCCAGCAGCTCCCCTAGCGGGGTCGGGGATACGCAGTATTTT.

The chain links TRBV20-1 to TRBJ2-1; TRBD2 matches 8 bases. This CDR3 has 13 residues. The germline CDR1 and CDR2 sequences are DFQATT and SNEGSKA (reference sequence). V gave up 2 bases and J gave up 8 bases; unmatched junction bases: 5. The CDR3 reads CSARTGGPDEQFF. CDR3 DNA sequence: TGCAGTGCTAGAACGGGGGGGCCCGATGAGCAGTTCTTC.

This clonotype was detected ten times or more. The chain combines TRBV6-2 or TRBV6-3 with TRBJ1-2, with 9 bases identical to TRBD1. CDR1 and CDR2 (germline): MNHEY, SVGEGT. The CDR3 runs to 16 residues. V trimming: 6 bases; J trimming: 1 base; junction bases outside the gene matches: 9. CDR3: CASRSPGQGRNYGYTF. As DNA, the CDR3 is TGTGCCAGCAGATCACCGGGACAGGGACGTAACTATGGCTACACCTTC.

This clonotype occurred many times. This rearrangement joins TRBV2 to TRBJ1-5; D is undetermined. CDR1 and CDR2 from the germline V gene are SNHLY and FYNNEI. The CDR3 length is 13 residues. Trimming took 2 bases from V and 5 from J, leaving 7 bases between them. This CDR3 reads CASSELSYQPQHF. CDR3 coding DNA: TGTGCCAGCAGTGAACTTTCTTATCAGCCCCAGCATTTT.

In the case of this clonotype: Compared with germline, one end of the junction differs, possibly owing to a read error. The chain uses TRBV12-3 or TRBV12-4 and TRBJ2-7, with unresolved D. The CDR3 runs to 12 residues. Written as DNA, the CDR3 is TGCGCCCGCAGTTTGGCGGACTACGAGCAGTACTTC. As protein: CARSLADYEQYF.

J is TRBJ2-3 and V is TRBV7-8; 8 positions agree with TRBD1. In germline, CDR1 is SGHVS, CDR2 FQNEAQ. V shed 4 bases and J 5 bases; nucleotides not matched to a gene: 5. This CDR3 has 14 residues. The CDR3 spells CASSSRQGQDTQYF. CDR3 bases: TGTGCCAGCAGCTCCCGACAGGGGCAAGATACGCAGTATTTT.

Details on this clonotype: This could be a read error, since a much larger clone is one nucleotide away. The chain combines TRBV7-8 with TRBJ2-7; the D gene is possibly TRBD2 (6 bases). Per the germline V gene, CDR1 is SGHVS and CDR2 is FQNEAQ. The CDR3 spans 16 residues. Trimming cost V 1 base and J 4 bases, with 17 bases left between them. CDR3 nucleotides: TGTGCCAGCAGCTTAGTCGGGAGTTCATCTTATTACGAGCAGTACTTC. It codes for CASSLVGSSSYYEQYF.

The sample holds a few counts of this clonotype. V is TRBV5-8 and J is TRBJ1-1, with D perhaps matching TRBD1 (6 bases). This CDR3 contains 15 residues. Germline V gene lookup returns CDR1 SGHTS and CDR2 YDEGEE. V was shortened by 6 bases and J by 1 base, with 16 bases between the two germline ends. Here the CDR3 DNA reads TGTGCCAGCACCTCTGGTACAGGGTGGAACACTGAAGCTTTCTTT. It translates to CASTSGTGWNTEAFF.

The V and J genes are TRBV7-9 and TRBJ1-1, with D possibly matching TRBD1 (6 bases). The CDR3 sequence is 13 residues long. Trimming left V 3 bases short and J 6 bases short, with 11 bases between. Germline-derived CDR1 and CDR2 are SEHNR and FQNEAQ (reference sequence). The CDR3 region is CASSLEGDSEAFF. DNA of the CDR3: TGTGCCAGCAGCTTGGAGGGGGATTCTGAAGCTTTCTTT.